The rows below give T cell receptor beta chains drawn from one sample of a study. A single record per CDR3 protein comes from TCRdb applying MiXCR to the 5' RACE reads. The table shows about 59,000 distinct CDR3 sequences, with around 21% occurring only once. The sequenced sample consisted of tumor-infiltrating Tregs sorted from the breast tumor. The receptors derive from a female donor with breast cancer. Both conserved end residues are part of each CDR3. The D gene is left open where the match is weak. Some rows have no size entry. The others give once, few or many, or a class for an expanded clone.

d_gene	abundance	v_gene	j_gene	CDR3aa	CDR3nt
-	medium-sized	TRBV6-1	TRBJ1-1	CASSVTANTEAFF	TGTGCCAGCAGCGTTACAGCGAACACTGAAGCTTTCTTT
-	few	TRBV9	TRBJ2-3	CASSVTRESDTQYF	TGTGCCAGCAGCGTTACCAGGGAGTCAGATACGCAGTATTTT
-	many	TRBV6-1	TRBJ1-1	CASSEAGPGTEAFF	TGTGCCAGCAGTGAAGCGGGCCCGGGGACTGAAGCTTTCTTT
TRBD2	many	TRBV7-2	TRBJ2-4	CASSFRAGDIQYF	TGTGCCAGCAGCTTCAGAGCGGGAGACATTCAGTACTTC
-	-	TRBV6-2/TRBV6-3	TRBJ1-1	CASREGSPPEAFF	TGTGCCAGCCGAGAGGGAAGCCCCCCCGAAGCTTTCTTT
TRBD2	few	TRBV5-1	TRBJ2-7	CASSSREGYEQYF	TGCGCCAGCAGCTCCAGGGAGGGTTACGAGCAGTACTTC
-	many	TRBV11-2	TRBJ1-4	CASSFGGEKLFF	TGTGCCAGCAGCTTTGGGGGCGAAAAACTGTTTTTT
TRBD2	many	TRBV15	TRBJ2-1	CATSREKAGGSYNEQFF	TGTGCCACCAGCAGAGAAAAGGCGGGAGGGTCCTACAATGAGCAGTTCTTC
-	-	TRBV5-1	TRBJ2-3	CASSTGSTDTQYF	TGCGCCAGCAGTACAGGGAGCACAGATACGCAGTATTTT
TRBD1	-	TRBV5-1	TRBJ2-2	CASSRRQGSDGELFF	TGCGCCAGCAGCCGGAGACAGGGCTCGGACGGGGAGCTGTTTTTT
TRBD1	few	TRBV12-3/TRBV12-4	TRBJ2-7	CASSFGQGAGYEQYF	TGTGCCAGCAGCTTTGGGCAGGGGGCCGGCTACGAGCAGTACTTC
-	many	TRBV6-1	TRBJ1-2	CASRQTYYGYTF	TGTGCCAGCAGGCAGACGTACTATGGCTACACCTTC
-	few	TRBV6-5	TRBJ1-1	CASSYARRGKTEAFF	TGTGCCAGCAGTTACGCTCGTAGGGGGAAGACTGAAGCTTTCTTT
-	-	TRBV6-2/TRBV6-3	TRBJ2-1	CASSYPLGGAGNEQFF	TGTGCCAGCAGTTACCCCCTCGGAGGGGCAGGGAATGAGCAGTTCTTC
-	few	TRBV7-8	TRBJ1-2	CASSLRNYGYTF	TGTGCCAGCAGCTTAAGAAACTATGGCTACACCTTC
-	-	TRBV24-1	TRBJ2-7	CATSDSDRNEQYF	TGTGCCACCAGTGATTCGGATAGGAACGAGCAGTACTTC
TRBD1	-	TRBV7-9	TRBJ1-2	CASSSQGNYYGYTF	TGTGCCAGCAGCTCACAGGGGAACTACTATGGCTACACCTTC
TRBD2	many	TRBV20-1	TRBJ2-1	CSAFRDYPEYNNEQFF	TGCAGTGCTTTCCGGGACTATCCGGAATATAACAATGAGCAGTTCTTC
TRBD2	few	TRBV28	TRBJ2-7	CASKLAGPSYEQYF	TGTGCCAGCAAACTAGCGGGACCCTCCTACGAGCAGTACTTC
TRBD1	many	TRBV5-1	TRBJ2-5	CASSSDRGPQETQYF	TGCGCCAGCAGCTCCGACAGGGGGCCTCAAGAGACCCAGTACTTC
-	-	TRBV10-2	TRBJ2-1	CASSRRESHEQFF	TGCGCCAGCAGCAGGCGGGAAAGCCATGAGCAGTTCTTC
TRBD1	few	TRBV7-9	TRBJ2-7	CASSSIRGQAYYEQYF	TGTGCCAGCAGCTCAATTAGGGGGCAGGCTTATTACGAGCAGTACTTC
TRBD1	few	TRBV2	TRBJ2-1	CASTENLGTDSNEQFF	TGTGCCAGCACCGAAAATCTCGGGACAGATAGCAATGAGCAGTTCTTC
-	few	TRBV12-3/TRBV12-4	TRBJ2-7	CASSSGAGEQYF	TGTGCCAGCAGTTCGGGGGCAGGCGAGCAGTACTTC
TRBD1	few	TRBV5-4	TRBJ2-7	CASSWGTGLDIYEQYF	TGTGCCAGCAGCTGGGGGACAGGGTTGGACATCTACGAGCAGTACTTC
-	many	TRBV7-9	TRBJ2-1	CASSSSDRNEQFF	TGTGCCAGCAGCTCCAGCGACAGGAATGAGCAGTTCTTC
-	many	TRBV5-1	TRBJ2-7	CASRPQAGTPYEQYF	TGCGCCAGCAGGCCCCAGGCGGGAACTCCCTACGAGCAGTACTTC
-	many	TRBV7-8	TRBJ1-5	CASSLMALSNQPQHF	TGTGCCAGCAGCTTAATGGCACTTAGCAATCAGCCCCAGCATTTT
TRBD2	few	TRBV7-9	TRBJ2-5	CASSPISGMGETQYF	TGTGCCAGCAGCCCCATTAGCGGGATGGGGGAGACCCAGTACTTC
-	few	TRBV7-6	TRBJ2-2	CASSLDARRELFF	TGTGCCAGCAGCTTAGACGCTCGGCGGGAGCTGTTTTTT
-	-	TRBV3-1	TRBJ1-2	CASGQDYGGYTF	TGTGCCAGCGGCCAAGACTACGGTGGCTACACCTTC
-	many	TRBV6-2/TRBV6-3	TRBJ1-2	CASRDGRRGYTF	TGTGCCAGCAGGGATGGGCGGCGTGGCTACACCTTC
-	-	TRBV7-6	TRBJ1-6	CASSLGDRYSPLHF	TGTGCCAGCAGCTTAGGGGATAGATATTCACCCCTCCACTTT
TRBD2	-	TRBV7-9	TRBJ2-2	CAGVPSGDTGELFF	TGTGCCGGCGTACCTAGCGGAGACACCGGGGAGCTGTTTTTT
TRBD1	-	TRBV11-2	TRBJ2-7	CASTHGTGIYEQYF	TGTGCCAGCACCCACGGGACAGGGATTTACGAGCAGTACTTC
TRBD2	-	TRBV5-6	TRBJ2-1	CASSLASGAIYNEQFF	TGTGCCAGCAGCTTAGCTAGCGGGGCTATATACAATGAGCAGTTCTTC
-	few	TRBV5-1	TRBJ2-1	CASSKGLDEQFF	TGCGCCAGCAGTAAGGGTCTAGATGAGCAGTTCTTC
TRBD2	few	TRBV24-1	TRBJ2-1	CATSVEAGSIYEQFF	TGTGCCACCAGTGTTGAAGCGGGAAGTATTTATGAGCAGTTCTTC
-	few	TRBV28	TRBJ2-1	CASSPSPWRSSYNEQFF	TGTGCCAGCAGTCCCTCCCCGTGGCGGAGCTCCTACAATGAGCAGTTCTTC
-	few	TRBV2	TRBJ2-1	CASKGDLSSNEQFF	TGTGCCAGCAAGGGTGATCTTAGCTCCAATGAGCAGTTCTTC
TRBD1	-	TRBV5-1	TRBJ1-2	CASSQNPGQGIGYTF	TGCGCCAGCAGCCAAAACCCGGGACAGGGGATAGGCTACACCTTC
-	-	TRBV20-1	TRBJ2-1	CSAPEARRGVSYNEQFF	TGCAGTGCACCTGAAGCGCGGCGGGGCGTCTCCTACAATGAGCAGTTCTTC
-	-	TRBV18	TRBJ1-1	CASSPRTPGMNTEAFF	TGTGCCAGCTCACCACGGACACCAGGCATGAACACTGAAGCTTTCTTT
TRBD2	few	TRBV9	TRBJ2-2	CASSVVLAGAPGELFF	TGTGCCAGCAGCGTAGTACTAGCGGGAGCCCCCGGGGAGCTGTTTTTT
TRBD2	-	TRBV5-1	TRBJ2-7	CASSAGLAGTSYEQYF	TGCGCCAGCAGCGCCGGACTAGCGGGAACCTCCTACGAGCAGTACTTC